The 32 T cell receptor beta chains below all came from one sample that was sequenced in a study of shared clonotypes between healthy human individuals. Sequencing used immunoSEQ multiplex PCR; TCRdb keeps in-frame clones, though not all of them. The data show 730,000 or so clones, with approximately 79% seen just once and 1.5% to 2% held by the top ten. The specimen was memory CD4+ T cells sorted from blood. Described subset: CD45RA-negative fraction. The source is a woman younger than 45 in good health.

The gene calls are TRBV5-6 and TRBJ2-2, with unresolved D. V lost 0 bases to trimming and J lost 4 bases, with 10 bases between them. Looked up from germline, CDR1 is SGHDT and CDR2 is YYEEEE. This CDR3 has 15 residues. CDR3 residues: CASSLGQFSTGELFF. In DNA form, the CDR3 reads TGTGCCAGCAGCTTGGGACAATTTTCCACCGGGGAGCTGTTTTTT.

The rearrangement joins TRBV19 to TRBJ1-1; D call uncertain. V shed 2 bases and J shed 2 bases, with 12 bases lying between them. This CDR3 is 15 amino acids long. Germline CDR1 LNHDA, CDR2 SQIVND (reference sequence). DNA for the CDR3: TGTGCCAGTAGTATACGGTCAGATCGAAACACTGAAGCTTTCTTT. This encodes CASSIRSDRNTEAFF.

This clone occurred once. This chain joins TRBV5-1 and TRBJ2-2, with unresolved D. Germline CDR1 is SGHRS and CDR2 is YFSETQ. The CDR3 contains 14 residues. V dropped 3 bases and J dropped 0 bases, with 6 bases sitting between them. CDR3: CASSSGSNTGELFF. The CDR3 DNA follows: TGCGCCAGCAGCTCCGGATCGAACACCGGGGAGCTGTTTTTT.

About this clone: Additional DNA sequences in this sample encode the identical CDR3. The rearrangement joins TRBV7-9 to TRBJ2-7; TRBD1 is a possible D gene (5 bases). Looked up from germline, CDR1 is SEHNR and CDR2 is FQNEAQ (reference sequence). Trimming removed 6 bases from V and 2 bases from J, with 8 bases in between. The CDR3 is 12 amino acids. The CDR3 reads CASSSDTYEQYF. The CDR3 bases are TGTGCCAGCAGTTCGGACACCTACGAGCAGTACTTC.

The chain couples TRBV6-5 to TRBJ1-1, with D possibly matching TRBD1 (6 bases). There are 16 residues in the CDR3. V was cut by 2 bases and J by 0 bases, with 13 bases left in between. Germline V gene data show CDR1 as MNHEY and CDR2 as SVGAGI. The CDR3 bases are TGTGCCAGCAGTTACCGCAGGGGCCAAGTGAACACTGAAGCTTTCTTT. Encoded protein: CASSYRRGQVNTEAFF.

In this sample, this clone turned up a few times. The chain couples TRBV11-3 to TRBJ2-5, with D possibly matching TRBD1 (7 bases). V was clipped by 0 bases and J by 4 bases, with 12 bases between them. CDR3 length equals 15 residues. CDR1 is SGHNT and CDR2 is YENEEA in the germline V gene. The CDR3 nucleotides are TGTGCCAGCAGCTTAGATTCAGGGGGAGGAGAGACCCAGTACTTC. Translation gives CASSLDSGGGETQYF.

CDR3 DNA sequence: TGTGCCAGCAGTGACTCATTGACCGGCAGGGGGGGATACGAGCAGTACTTC. It yields the protein CASSDSLTGRGGYEQYF. J is TRBJ2-7 and V is TRBV25-1; D may be TRBD1 or TRBD2 (7 bases each). The germline V and J ends were trimmed by 3 bases and 4 bases, with 22 bases remaining between them. CDR1 and CDR2 (germline): MGHDK, SYGVNS. The CDR3 length is 17 residues.

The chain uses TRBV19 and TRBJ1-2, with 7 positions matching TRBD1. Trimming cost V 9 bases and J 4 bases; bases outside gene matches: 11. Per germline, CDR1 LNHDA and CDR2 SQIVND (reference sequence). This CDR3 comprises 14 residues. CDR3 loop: CASQPTGWAYGYTF. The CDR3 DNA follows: TGTGCCAGCCAACCGACAGGGTGGGCCTATGGCTACACCTTC.

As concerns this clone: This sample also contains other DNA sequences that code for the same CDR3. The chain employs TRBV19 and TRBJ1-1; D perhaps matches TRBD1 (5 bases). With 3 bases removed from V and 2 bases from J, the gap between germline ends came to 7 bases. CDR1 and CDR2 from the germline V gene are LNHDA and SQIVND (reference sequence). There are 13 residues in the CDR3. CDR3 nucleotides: TGTGCCAGTAGTATTGGGGGAAACACTGAAGCTTTCTTT. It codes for CASSIGGNTEAFF.

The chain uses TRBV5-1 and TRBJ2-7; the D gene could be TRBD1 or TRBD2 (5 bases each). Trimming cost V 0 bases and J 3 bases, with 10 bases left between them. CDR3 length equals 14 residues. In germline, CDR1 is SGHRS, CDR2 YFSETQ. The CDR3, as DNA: TGCGCCAGCAGCTTGGGGGACCTCGGCTACGAGCAGTACTTC. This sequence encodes CASSLGDLGYEQYF.

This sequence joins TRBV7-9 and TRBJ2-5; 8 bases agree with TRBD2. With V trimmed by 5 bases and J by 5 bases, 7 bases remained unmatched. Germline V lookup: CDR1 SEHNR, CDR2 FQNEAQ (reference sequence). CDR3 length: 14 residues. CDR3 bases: TGTGCCAGCAGCCCCCGGGGGGGGGAGGAGACCCAGTACTTC. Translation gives CASSPRGGEETQYF.

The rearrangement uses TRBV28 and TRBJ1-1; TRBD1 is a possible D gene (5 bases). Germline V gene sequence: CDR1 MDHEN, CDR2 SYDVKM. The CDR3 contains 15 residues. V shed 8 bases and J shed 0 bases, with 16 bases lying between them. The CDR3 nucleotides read TGTGCCAGCCGACGGCGTCCAGGGATGAACACTGAAGCTTTCTTT. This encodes CASRRRPGMNTEAFF.

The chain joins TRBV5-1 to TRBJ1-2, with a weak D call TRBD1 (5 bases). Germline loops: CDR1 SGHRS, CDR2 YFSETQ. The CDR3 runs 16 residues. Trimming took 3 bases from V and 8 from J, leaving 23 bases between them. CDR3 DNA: TGCGCCAGCAGCTCCATGGGGGGGACGGACTCCTGGGGCTACACCTTC. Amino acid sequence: CASSSMGGTDSWGYTF. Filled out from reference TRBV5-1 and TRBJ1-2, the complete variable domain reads KAGVTQTPRYLIKTRGQQVTLSCSPISGHRSVSWYQQTPGQGLQFLFEYFSETQRNKGNFPGRFSGRQFSNSRSEMNVSTLELGDSALYLCASSSMGGTDSWGYTFGSGTRLTVV.

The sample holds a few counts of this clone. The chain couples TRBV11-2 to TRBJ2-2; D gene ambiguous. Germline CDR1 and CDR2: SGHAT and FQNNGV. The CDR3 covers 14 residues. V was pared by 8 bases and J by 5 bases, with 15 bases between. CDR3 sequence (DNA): TGTGCCAGCGCCTTTAGTGGGAATACCGGGGAGCTGTTTTTT. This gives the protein CASAFSGNTGELFF.

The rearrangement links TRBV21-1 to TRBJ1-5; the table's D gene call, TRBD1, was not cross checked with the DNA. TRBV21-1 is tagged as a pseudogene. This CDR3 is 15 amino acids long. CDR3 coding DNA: TGTGCCAGCAGCAAAGAGGGCAGGGGCCATCAGCCCCAGCATTTT. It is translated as CASSKEGRGHQPQHF.

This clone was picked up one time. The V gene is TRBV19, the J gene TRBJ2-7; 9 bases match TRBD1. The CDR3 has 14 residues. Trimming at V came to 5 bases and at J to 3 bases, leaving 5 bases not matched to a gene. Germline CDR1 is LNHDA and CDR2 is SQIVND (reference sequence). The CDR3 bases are TGTGCCAGTAGTTTCCGGGACAGGGTCTACGAGCAGTACTTC. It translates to CASSFRDRVYEQYF.

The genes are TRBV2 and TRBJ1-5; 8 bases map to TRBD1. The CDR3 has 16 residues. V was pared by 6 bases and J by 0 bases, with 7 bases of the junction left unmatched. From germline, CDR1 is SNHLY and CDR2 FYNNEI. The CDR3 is CASSEDRAISNQPQHF. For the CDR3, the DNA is TGTGCCAGCAGCGAGGACAGGGCGATTAGCAATCAGCCCCAGCATTTT.

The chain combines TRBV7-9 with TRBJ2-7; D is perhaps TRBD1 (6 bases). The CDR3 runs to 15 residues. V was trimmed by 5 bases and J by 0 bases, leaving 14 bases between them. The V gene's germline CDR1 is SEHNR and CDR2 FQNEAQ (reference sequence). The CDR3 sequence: CASSQGHWPSYEQYF. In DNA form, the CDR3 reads TGTGCCAGCAGCCAGGGACACTGGCCCTCCTACGAGCAGTACTTC.

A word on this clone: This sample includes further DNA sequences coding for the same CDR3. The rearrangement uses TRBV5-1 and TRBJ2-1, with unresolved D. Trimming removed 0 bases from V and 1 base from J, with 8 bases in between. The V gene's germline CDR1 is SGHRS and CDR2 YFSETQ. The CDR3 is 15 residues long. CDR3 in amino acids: CASSLDTTSYNEQFF. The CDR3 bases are TGCGCCAGCAGCTTGGATACAACTTCCTACAATGAGCAGTTCTTC.

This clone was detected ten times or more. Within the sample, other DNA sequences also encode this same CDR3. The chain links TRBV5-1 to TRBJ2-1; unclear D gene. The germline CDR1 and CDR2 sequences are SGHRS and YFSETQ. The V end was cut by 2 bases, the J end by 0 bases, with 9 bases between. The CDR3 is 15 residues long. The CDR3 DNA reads TGCGCCAGCAGCTTTTCGGTTAGCTCCTACAATGAGCAGTTCTTC. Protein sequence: CASSFSVSSYNEQFF.

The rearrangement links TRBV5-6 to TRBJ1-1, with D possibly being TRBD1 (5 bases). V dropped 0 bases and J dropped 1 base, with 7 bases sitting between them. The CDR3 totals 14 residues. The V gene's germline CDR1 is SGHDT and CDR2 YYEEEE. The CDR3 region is CASSLETGNTEAFF. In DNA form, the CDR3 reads TGTGCCAGCAGCTTGGAAACAGGGAACACTGAAGCTTTCTTT.

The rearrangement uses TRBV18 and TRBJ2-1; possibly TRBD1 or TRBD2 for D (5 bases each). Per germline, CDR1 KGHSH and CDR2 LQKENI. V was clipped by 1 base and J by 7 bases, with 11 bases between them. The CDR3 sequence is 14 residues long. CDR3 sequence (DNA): TGTGCCAGCTCACCACAGTTGGGGGAAAATGAGCAGTTCTTC. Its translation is CASSPQLGENEQFF. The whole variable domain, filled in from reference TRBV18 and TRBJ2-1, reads NAGVMQNPRHLVRRRGQEARLRCSPMKGHSHVYWYRQLPEEGLKFMVYLQKENIIDESGMPKERFSAEFPKEGPSILRIQQVVRGDSAAYFCASSPQLGENEQFFGPGTRLTVL.

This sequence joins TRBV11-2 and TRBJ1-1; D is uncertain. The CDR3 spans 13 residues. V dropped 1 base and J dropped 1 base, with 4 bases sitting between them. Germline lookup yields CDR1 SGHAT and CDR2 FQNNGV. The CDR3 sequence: CASSLATNTEAFF. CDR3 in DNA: TGTGCCAGCAGCTTAGCCACGAACACTGAAGCTTTCTTT.

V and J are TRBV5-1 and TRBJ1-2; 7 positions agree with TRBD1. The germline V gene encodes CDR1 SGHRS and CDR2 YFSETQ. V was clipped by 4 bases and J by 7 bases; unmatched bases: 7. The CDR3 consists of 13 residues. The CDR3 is CASSRTGDLGYTF. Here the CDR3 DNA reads TGCGCCAGCAGCCGTACAGGGGATCTTGGCTACACCTTC.

CDR3 bases: TGCAGCGTCCGGGACAGGGTGACCAATGAGCAGTTCTTC. Residues: CSVRDRVTNEQFF. The chain employs TRBV29-1 and TRBJ2-1; the match to TRBD1 covers 9 bases. The CDR3 loop spans 13 amino acids. CDR1 SQVTM and CDR2 ANQGSEA come from the germline V gene. V lost 6 bases to trimming and J lost 6 bases; unmatched junction nucleotides: 6.

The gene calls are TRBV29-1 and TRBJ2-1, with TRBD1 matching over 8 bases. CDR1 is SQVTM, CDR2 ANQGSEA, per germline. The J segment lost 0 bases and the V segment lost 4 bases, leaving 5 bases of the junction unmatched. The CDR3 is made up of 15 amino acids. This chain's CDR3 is CSVVPGQASYNEQFF. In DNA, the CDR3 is TGCAGCGTTGTCCCGGGACAGGCCTCCTACAATGAGCAGTTCTTC.

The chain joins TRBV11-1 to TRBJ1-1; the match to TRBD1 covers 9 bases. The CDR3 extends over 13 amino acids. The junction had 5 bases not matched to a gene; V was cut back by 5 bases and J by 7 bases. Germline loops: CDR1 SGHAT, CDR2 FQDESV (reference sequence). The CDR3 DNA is TGTGCCAGCAGCATCGGACAGGGGATTGAAGCTTTCTTT. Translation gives CASSIGQGIEAFF.

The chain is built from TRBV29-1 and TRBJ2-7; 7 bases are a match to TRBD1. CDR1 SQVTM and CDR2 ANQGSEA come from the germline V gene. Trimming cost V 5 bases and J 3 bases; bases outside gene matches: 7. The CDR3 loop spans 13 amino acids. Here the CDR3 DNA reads TGCAGCGTTCTCCCCCGACAGGGCTACGAGCAGTACTTC. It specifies CSVLPRQGYEQYF.

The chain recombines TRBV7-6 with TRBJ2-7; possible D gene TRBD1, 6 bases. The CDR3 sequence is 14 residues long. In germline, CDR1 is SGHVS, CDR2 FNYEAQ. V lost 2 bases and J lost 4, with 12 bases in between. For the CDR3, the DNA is TGTGCCAGCAGCTTAACCGGGACAAGTTACGAGCAGTACTTC. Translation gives CASSLTGTSYEQYF.

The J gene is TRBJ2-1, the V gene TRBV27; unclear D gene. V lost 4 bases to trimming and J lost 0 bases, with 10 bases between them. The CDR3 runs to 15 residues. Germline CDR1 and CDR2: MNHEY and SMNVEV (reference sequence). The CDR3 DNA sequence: TGTGCCAGCAGTTCGCAGGAATCCTCCTACAATGAGCAGTTCTTC. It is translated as CASSSQESSYNEQFF.

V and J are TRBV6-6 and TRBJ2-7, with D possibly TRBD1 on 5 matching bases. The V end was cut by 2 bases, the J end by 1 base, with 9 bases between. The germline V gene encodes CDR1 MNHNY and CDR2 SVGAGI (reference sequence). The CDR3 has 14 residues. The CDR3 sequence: CASSYQQGSYEQYF. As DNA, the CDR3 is TGTGCCAGCAGTTACCAGCAGGGTTCCTACGAGCAGTACTTC.

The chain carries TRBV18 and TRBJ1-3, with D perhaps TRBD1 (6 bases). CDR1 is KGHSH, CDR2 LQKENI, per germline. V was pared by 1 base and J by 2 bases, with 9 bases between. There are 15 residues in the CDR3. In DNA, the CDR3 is TGTGCCAGCTCACCACAGGGGACAACTGGAAACACCATATATTTT. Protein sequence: CASSPQGTTGNTIYF.